This T cell receptor beta chain was retrieved from a study of CD8+ T cells in alopecia areata. The V and J ends lost 10 bases and 0 bases respectively, with 9 bases between them. The CDR3 consists of 12 residues. Per the germline V gene, CDR1 is MNHNS and CDR2 is SASEGT. Extraction of RNA preceded its reverse transcription into cDNA, which served as the sequencing template. TCRdb keeps only in-frame clones here, not all; method: immunoSEQ multiplex PCR. The sample has approximately 99,000 clones, approximately 60% seen once. Material: CD8+ T cells sorted from blood. The chain links TRBV6-1 to TRBJ1-1; possible D gene TRBD1, 5 bases. The origin of this receptor is a human donor in good health. In DNA form, the CDR3 reads TGTGCCACCGGGACTTTGAACACTGAAGCTTTCTTT. Its translation is CATGTLNTEAFF.